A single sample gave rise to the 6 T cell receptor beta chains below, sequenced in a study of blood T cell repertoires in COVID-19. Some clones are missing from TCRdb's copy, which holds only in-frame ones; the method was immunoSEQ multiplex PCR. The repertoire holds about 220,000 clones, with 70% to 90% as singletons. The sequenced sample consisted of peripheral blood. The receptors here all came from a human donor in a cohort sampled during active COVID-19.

This CDR3 is CATSRVTGAGTDTQYF. CDR3 bases: TGTGCCACCAGCAGAGTTACAGGGGCCGGCACAGATACGCAGTATTTT. This sequence joins TRBV15 and TRBJ2-3; 7 positions match TRBD1. CDR1 and CDR2 from the germline V gene are LNHNV and YYDKDF (reference sequence). This CDR3 is 16 amino acids long. V shed 1 base and J 1 base; nucleotides not matched to a gene: 5.

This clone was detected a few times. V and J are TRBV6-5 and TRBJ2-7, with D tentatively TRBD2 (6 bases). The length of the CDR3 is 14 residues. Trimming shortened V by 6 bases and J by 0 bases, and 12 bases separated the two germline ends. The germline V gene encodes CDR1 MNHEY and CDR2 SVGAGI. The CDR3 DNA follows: TGTGCCAGCAGAGGACGGGAGCCCTCCTACGAGCAGTACTTC. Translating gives CASRGREPSYEQYF.

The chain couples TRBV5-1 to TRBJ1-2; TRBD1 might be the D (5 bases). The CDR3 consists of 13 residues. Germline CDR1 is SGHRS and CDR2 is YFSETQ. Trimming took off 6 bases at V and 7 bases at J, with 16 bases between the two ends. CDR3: CASTPGGAGGYTF. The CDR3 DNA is TGCGCCAGCACCCCGGGGGGTGCGGGTGGCTACACCTTC. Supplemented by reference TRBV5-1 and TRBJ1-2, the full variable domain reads KAGVTQTPRYLIKTRGQQVTLSCSPISGHRSVSWYQQTPGQGLQFLFEYFSETQRNKGNFPGRFSGRQFSNSRSEMNVSTLELGDSALYLCASTPGGAGGYTFGSGTRLTVV.

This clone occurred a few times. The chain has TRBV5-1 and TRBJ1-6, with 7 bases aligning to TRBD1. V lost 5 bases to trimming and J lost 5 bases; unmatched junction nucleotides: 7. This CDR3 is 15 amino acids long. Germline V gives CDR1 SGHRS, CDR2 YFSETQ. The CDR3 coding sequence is TGCGCCAGCAGGAGTGGACAGGAGAATAATTCACCCCTCCACTTT. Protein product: CASRSGQENNSPLHF.

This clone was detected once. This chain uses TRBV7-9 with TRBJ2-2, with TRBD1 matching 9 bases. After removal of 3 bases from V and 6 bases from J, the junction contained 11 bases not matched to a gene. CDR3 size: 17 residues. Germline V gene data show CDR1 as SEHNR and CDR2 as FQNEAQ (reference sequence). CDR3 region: CASSFARDRVVPGELFF. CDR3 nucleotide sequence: TGTGCCAGCAGCTTCGCGAGGGACAGGGTGGTTCCCGGGGAGCTGTTTTTT.

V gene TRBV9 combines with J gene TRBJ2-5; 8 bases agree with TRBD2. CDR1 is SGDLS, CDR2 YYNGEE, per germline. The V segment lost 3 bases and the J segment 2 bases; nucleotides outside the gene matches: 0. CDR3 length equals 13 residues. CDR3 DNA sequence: TGTGCCAGCAGCGGACTAGCGCAAGAGACCCAGTACTTC. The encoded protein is CASSGLAQETQYF. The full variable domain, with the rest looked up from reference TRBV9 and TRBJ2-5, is DSGVTQTPKHLITATGQRVTLRCSPRSGDLSVYWYQQSLDQGLQFLIQYYNGEERAKGNILERFSAQQFPDLHSELNLSSLELGDSALYFCASSGLAQETQYFGPGTRLLVL.